This TCR beta chain comes out of a study of T-cell reconstitution after alpha-beta-depleted transplantation in children. Broader study findings: At around two months after transplant, the alpha-beta T cells were reportedly derived from several hundred expanded clones that came from non-depleted graft cells. Elevated TCRbeta diversity at day 60 was traced, in some patients, to surviving recipient T cells and thymic progenitors. Newly generated T cells supplied most T-cell counts and diversity one year post-transplant.

For this clonotype: Its antigen is not identified.

The CDR3 runs 14 residues. J was trimmed by 10 bases and V by 5 bases; bases with no gene match: 5. Germline assignment: CDR1 SNHLY and CDR2 FYNNEI. A library of TCRbeta sequences, prepared with unique molecular identifiers, was generated. TCRdb reprocessed the PCR reads via MiXCR and lists one record per CDR3 protein. The table lists approximately 350,000 distinct CDR3 sequences, under 20% of them singletons. The clonotype was recovered from a male patient between 2 and 10 years old who had a stem cell transplant for acute lymphoblastic leukemia, so the T cells may come from the graft donor. The V gene is TRBV2, the J gene TRBJ2-1; 13 positions agree with TRBD2. The sample here was PBMCs, mostly from graft donor cells, taken 360 days after TCRalphabeta/CD19-depleted stem cell transplant. The CDR3 coding sequence is TGTGCCAGCAGTCCGGGACTAGCGGGACAGGAGCAGTTCTTC. Translated, it gives CASSPGLAGQEQFF.